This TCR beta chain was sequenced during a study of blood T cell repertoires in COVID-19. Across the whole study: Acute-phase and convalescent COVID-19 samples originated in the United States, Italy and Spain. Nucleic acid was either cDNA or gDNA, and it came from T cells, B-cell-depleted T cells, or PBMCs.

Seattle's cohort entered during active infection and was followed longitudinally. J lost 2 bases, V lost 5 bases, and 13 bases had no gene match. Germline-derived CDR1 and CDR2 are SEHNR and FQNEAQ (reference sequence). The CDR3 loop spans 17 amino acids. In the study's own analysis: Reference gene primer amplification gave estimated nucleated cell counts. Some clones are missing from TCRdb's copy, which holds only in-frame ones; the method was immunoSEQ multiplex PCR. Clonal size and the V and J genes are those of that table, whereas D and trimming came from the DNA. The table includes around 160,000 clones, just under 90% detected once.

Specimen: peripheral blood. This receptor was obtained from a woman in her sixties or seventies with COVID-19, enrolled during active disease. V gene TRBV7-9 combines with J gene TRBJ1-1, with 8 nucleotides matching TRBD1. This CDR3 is CASSRDRGAGGNTEAFF. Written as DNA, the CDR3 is TGTGCCAGCAGCCGCGACAGGGGTGCCGGAGGCAACACTGAAGCTTTCTTT.